This entry features one T cell receptor (beta chain) sequence. What it binds is not known. For TCR beta, libraries came from quantitative 5'-RACE with molecular barcodes. One entry per CDR3 protein results from TCRdb running MiXCR on the 5' RACE reads. The table lists 390,000 or so distinct CDR3 sequences, about 20% of them singletons. The data derive from a study of CD8 T cells in ankylosing spondylitis. Findings and caveats of the study: From matched ankylosing spondylitis synovial fluid, disease-linked clones were reportedly recovered at significantly enriched levels. Reactive arthritis synovial fluid and blood were previously reported to contain some motif variants. Relatively scarce in peripheral blood, disease-linked clones were CD8+. Characteristic of ankylosing spondylitis blood, it appeared, was a TCR beta motif comprising about eight highly homologous variants.

Germline V gene data show CDR1 as SGHRS and CDR2 as YFSETQ. V shed 4 bases and J 7 bases; nucleotides not matched to a gene: 15. The CDR3 has 17 amino acids. The sample consisted of blood, either unsorted or a sorted T cell fraction (not recorded which). The chain couples TRBV5-1 to TRBJ1-4; 8 nucleotides line up with TRBD1. The TCR originated in a male donor with ankylosing spondylitis. The CDR3: CASSQITPGTGGEKLFF. In nucleotides, the CDR3 is TGCGCCAGCAGCCAAATAACCCCCGGGACAGGTGGTGAAAAACTGTTTTTT.